Presented here are 16 T cell receptor beta chains from one specimen sequenced in a study of early T cells in non-severe SARS-CoV-2 infection. MiXCR, run by TCRdb on the 5' RACE reads, gives a single entry per CDR3 protein. The sample carries tens of thousands of distinct CDR3 sequences, more than 9% recorded once. The specimen was whole blood. These TCRs come from an adult who was a healthcare worker with PCR-confirmed SARS-CoV-2 infection or an uninfected control (not recorded which).

J is TRBJ1-1 and V is TRBV29-1; D gene uncertain. The CDR3 has 13 residues. Germline V gene data show CDR1 as SQVTM and CDR2 as ANQGSEA. Trimming removed 4 bases at V and 3 bases at J, with 12 bases between. The CDR3 DNA sequence: TGCAGCGTTGTTAGGGTGGAGTACACTGAAGCTTTCTTT. It encodes CSVVRVEYTEAFF.

This clonotype came up many times. The genes are TRBV5-1 and TRBJ1-4, with unresolved D. The CDR3 totals 14 residues. In germline, CDR1 is SGHRS, CDR2 YFSETQ. V lost 4 bases to trimming and J lost 0 bases, with 7 bases between them. The CDR3 DNA follows: TGCGCCAGCAGCCTCGGGCCAACTAATGAAAAACTGTTTTTT. It is translated as CASSLGPTNEKLFF.

V is TRBV7-6 and J is TRBJ2-7, with D maybe TRBD1 (5 bases). Germline CDR1 SGHVS, CDR2 FNYEAQ. This CDR3 has 12 amino acids. V was clipped by 8 bases and J by 3 bases, with 11 bases between them. The CDR3 nucleotides are TGTGCCAGCGGAGACAGCTACTACGAGCAGTACTTC. Translation gives CASGDSYYEQYF.

This clonotype has ten or more counts. This chain links TRBV29-1 with TRBJ2-7, with D possibly matching TRBD2 (6 bases). V was shortened by 5 bases and J by 7 bases, with 21 bases between the two germline ends. The CDR3 is made up of 14 amino acids. Germline V CDR1 and CDR2: SQVTM, ANQGSEA. The CDR3 loop reads CSVKGLARSAEQYF. In DNA form, the CDR3 reads TGCAGCGTTAAGGGCCTAGCGAGGTCGGCGGAGCAGTACTTC.

Only a few counts were recorded for this clonotype. This sequence joins TRBV6-6 and TRBJ2-1; 8 bases agree with TRBD2. Germline-derived CDR1 and CDR2 are MNHNY and SVGAGI (reference sequence). V gave up 6 bases and J gave up 4 bases; unmatched junction bases: 8. The CDR3 is 15 residues long. The CDR3 sequence: CASSDIAGTYNEQFF. The CDR3 bases are TGTGCCAGCAGCGACATAGCGGGGACATACAATGAGCAGTTCTTC.

The chain recombines TRBV19 with TRBJ2-1; 11 nucleotides align to TRBD1. Germline V gene lookup returns CDR1 LNHDA and CDR2 SQIVND (reference sequence). Losses at the gene ends were 9 bases for V and 4 bases for J; bases not matched to a gene: 8. The CDR3 length is 15 residues. The CDR3 bases are TGTGCCAGCGATCCGGGACAGGGGGGATACAATGAGCAGTTCTTC. Translation gives CASDPGQGGYNEQFF.

V usage is TRBV30 and J usage is TRBJ1-2; the D is unclear. V was trimmed by 7 bases and J by 3 bases, leaving 9 bases between them. The CDR3 length is 11 residues. Germline CDR1 and CDR2: GTSNPN and SVGIG (reference sequence). The chain's CDR3 is CASGPHYGYTF. For the CDR3, the DNA is TGTGCCTCCGGGCCTCACTATGGCTACACCTTC.

In this sample, this clonotype turned up many times. The chain combines TRBV20-1 with TRBJ2-5; the D gene could be TRBD1 or TRBD2 (5 bases each). This CDR3 contains 15 residues. The germline V gene encodes CDR1 DFQATT and CDR2 SNEGSKA (reference sequence). Trimming stripped 1 base from V and 5 bases from J, with 17 bases between. CDR3 DNA sequence: TGCAGTGCTAGAGTATTGGGACCCTCGGATGAGACCCAGTACTTC. Translation gives CSARVLGPSDETQYF.

This clonotype was seen only a few times. The rearrangement joins TRBV6-5 to TRBJ2-5; perhaps TRBD1 as D (5 bases). The V end was cut by 2 bases, the J end by 1 base, with 11 bases between. Germline lookup yields CDR1 MNHEY and CDR2 SVGAGI. The CDR3 is 15 residues long. CDR3 residues: CASSYRTRGQETQYF. DNA of the CDR3: TGTGCCAGCAGTTACCGGACAAGGGGCCAAGAGACCCAGTACTTC.

This clonotype has a single count. This rearrangement joins TRBV12-3 or TRBV12-4 to TRBJ1-5; the match to TRBD1 covers 9 bases. V shed 6 bases, J shed 5 bases, and the junction held 5 bases outside the gene matches. The CDR3 contains 14 residues. The CDR3 protein is CASRPTGGHQPQHF. Here the CDR3 DNA reads TGTGCCAGCAGACCTACAGGGGGCCATCAGCCCCAGCATTTT.

Ten or more counts support this clonotype. The chain joins TRBV20-1 to TRBJ2-5; D is unclear. CDR1 is DFQATT and CDR2 is SNEGSKA in the germline V gene (reference sequence). Trimming cost V 4 bases and J 1 base, with 13 bases left between them. The CDR3 is made up of 14 amino acids. The CDR3 sequence is CSAIILAAQETQYF. The CDR3 region has the DNA TGCAGTGCTATCATTCTTGCGGCCCAAGAGACCCAGTACTTC.

The sample holds many counts of this clonotype. The V gene is TRBV18, the J gene TRBJ1-6; no clear D gene. Germline V gene data show CDR1 as KGHSH and CDR2 as LQKENI. The CDR3 has 14 amino acids. V shed 3 bases and J shed 2 bases, with 5 bases lying between them. The CDR3 DNA sequence: TGTGCCAGCTCACCCTCGGCCTATAATTCACCCCTCCACTTT. It codes for CASSPSAYNSPLHF.

J is TRBJ1-1 and V is TRBV6-5; D uncertain. The CDR3 has 14 residues. Trimming stripped 4 bases from V and 0 bases from J, with 9 bases between. CDR1 and CDR2 from the germline V gene are MNHEY and SVGAGI. In DNA, the CDR3 is TGTGCCAGCAGTTCGAGAATCCTGAACACTGAAGCTTTCTTT. This gives the protein CASSSRILNTEAFF.

This chain connects TRBV20-1 to TRBJ2-1, with D maybe TRBD2 (5 bases). V shed 5 bases and J shed 5 bases, with 10 bases lying between them. CDR1 is DFQATT and CDR2 is SNEGSKA in the germline V gene (reference sequence). This CDR3 contains 12 residues. The CDR3: CSAGLGNNEQFF. CDR3 DNA sequence: TGCAGTGCTGGACTTGGAAACAATGAGCAGTTCTTC.

This clonotype was counted a few times. The gene calls are TRBV7-8 and TRBJ1-2; the D is unclear. The germline CDR1 and CDR2 sequences are SGHVS and FQNEAQ. This CDR3 has 12 amino acids. V was cut by 4 bases and J by 4 bases, with 7 bases left in between. The CDR3 nucleotides read TGTGCCAGCAGCTCCGAAATCTATGGCTACACCTTC. Amino acid sequence: CASSSEIYGYTF.

Only a few counts were recorded for this clonotype. CDR3 in amino acids: CSARNQGGTQYF. As DNA, the CDR3 is TGCAGTGCTAGAAACCAGGGAGGGACCCAGTACTTC. The rearrangement joins TRBV20-1 to TRBJ2-5, with D possibly matching TRBD2 (6 bases). V was cut by 2 bases and J by 7 bases, with 11 bases left in between. The V gene's germline CDR1 is DFQATT and CDR2 SNEGSKA (reference sequence). This CDR3 has 12 amino acids.